The TCR beta chain under discussion was sequenced for a study of T cells expressing NK-cell markers. Study findings and constraints: Topping the CD3+CD56-NKG2C+ fraction as well were these clonotypes, in a few donors. The study found dominant NKG2C+ clonotypes at about 1.0-7.0% of CD8+ T cells in about six donors.

For this clonotype: The antigen remains undetermined.

The CDR3 is made up of 15 amino acids. Per germline, CDR1 SQVTM and CDR2 ANQGSEA. Following a re-call of the 5' RACE reads, TCRdb has one entry per CDR3 protein and lacks DNA. The sample table sets out more than 120,000 distinct CDR3 sequences. Sequencing was performed on blood T cells: a sorted CD56 or NKG2C T cell subset, CD4+ or CD8+ T cells, or bulk PBMC T cells (not recorded which). This chain connects TRBV29-1 to TRBJ2-1; TCRdb reports TRBD2, a call that lacks DNA to check it against. This TCR was recovered from a man between 18 and 35 years old in good health. CDR3: CSVEGSGSRYNEQFF.